The rows below give T cell receptor beta chains drawn from one sample of a study of blood T cell repertoires in COVID-19. Assay: immunoSEQ multiplex PCR; the TCRdb copy retains only in-frame clones and omits some. The sample lists about 90,000 clones, less than 90% seen once, with over 1.5% in the top ten. The sequenced sample consisted of peripheral blood. The receptors were sampled from an older man with acute or convalescent COVID-19. Both conserved end residues are part of each CDR3. The D gene is left open where the match is weak. The size of a clone is reported for some rows only, either as once, few or many, or as a class for expanded clones.

CDR3aa | CDR3nt | d_gene | abundance | j_gene | v_gene
CASSPRLPISTDTQYF | TGTGCCAGCAGCCCCAGACTACCGATTAGCACAGATACGCAGTATTTT | - | - | TRBJ2-3 | TRBV4-2
CASSTANYGYTF | TGTGCCAGCAGTACAGCTAACTATGGCTACACCTTC | - | few | TRBJ1-2 | TRBV28
CASSLLAGAADTQYF | TGTGCCAGCAGCTTACTAGCGGGAGCGGCAGATACGCAGTATTTT | TRBD2 | - | TRBJ2-3 | TRBV6-2/TRBV6-3
CASSVFGTSEGLDEQFF | TGTGCCAGCAGCGTATTCGGGACTAGCGAGGGTTTGGATGAGCAGTTCTTC | TRBD2 | - | TRBJ2-1 | TRBV9
CASSPPTGTSSYNEQFF | TGTGCCAGTAGTCCCCCGACAGGGACGAGCTCCTACAATGAGCAGTTCTTC | TRBD1 | once | TRBJ2-1 | TRBV19
CASSVASSSKSDTQYF | TGTGCCAGCAGCGTAGCTAGCAGCTCAAAGTCAGATACGCAGTATTTT | - | - | TRBJ2-3 | TRBV9
CASSLISYNSPLHF | TGTGCCAGCAGTCTAATCTCCTATAATTCACCCCTCCACTTT | - | - | TRBJ1-6 | TRBV28
CASSPSRMTGWQFF | TGTGCCAGCAGCCCTAGCCGAATGACAGGTTGGCAGTTCTTC | - | - | TRBJ2-1 | TRBV14
CASSPLASGVEEQYF | TGTGCCAGCTCACCACTGGCTAGCGGGGTGGAAGAGCAGTACTTC | TRBD2 | - | TRBJ2-7 | TRBV18
CASSSWTGAYEQYF | TGTGCCAGCAGCTCTTGGACAGGAGCCTACGAGCAGTACTTC | TRBD1 | - | TRBJ2-7 | TRBV6-5
CASSFEGDQPQHF | TGTGCCAGCAGCTTTGAAGGGGATCAGCCCCAGCATTTT | - | medium-sized | TRBJ1-5 | TRBV7-9
CATSEHRGRNTGELFF | TGTGCCACCAGTGAGCACAGGGGGCGAAACACCGGGGAGCTGTTTTTT | TRBD1 | - | TRBJ2-2 | TRBV24-1
CASSAPGTMYEQFF | TGTGCCAGCAGCGCCCCCGGGACTATGTATGAGCAGTTCTTC | TRBD2 | - | TRBJ2-1 | TRBV9
CASSRLAGPYNEQFF | TGTGCCAGTAGCCGACTAGCGGGACCCTACAATGAGCAGTTCTTC | TRBD2 | - | TRBJ2-1 | TRBV19
CASSVAPGQSYEQYF | TGTGCCAGCAGCGTAGCTCCGGGACAGTCCTACGAGCAGTACTTC | TRBD1 | - | TRBJ2-7 | TRBV9
CASSPSGQGSTEAFF | TGTGCCAGCAGTCCGTCGGGGCAGGGGAGCACTGAAGCTTTCTTT | - | - | TRBJ1-1 | TRBV28
CASSSLRAYQETQYF | TGTGCCAGCAGTTCCCTCAGGGCTTACCAAGAGACCCAGTACTTC | - | few | TRBJ2-5 | TRBV6-2/TRBV6-3
CASTELGLAGKFANTGELFF | TGTGCCAGCACCGAACTCGGACTAGCGGGGAAGTTCGCGAACACCGGGGAGCTGTTTTTT | TRBD2 | - | TRBJ2-2 | TRBV27
CASSAAGVGGELFF | TGTGCCAGCAGCGCCGCGGGGGTTGGCGGGGAGCTGTTTTTT | TRBD2 | - | TRBJ2-2 | TRBV7-3
CASSDNRGEKLFF | TGTGCCAGCAGTGACAACAGGGGCGAAAAACTGTTTTTT | TRBD1 | many | TRBJ1-4 | TRBV6-1
CASSTRRENTEAFF | TGTGCCAGTAGTACAAGACGGGAGAACACTGAAGCTTTCTTT | - | - | TRBJ1-1 | TRBV19
CASSRDRYYEQYF | TGTGCCAGCAGCCGGGACAGGTACTACGAGCAGTACTTC | TRBD1 | - | TRBJ2-7 | TRBV6-5
CASTQPMGGYNEQFF | TGTGCCAGCACCCAACCCATGGGGGGTTACAATGAGCAGTTCTTC | - | once | TRBJ2-1 | TRBV28
CSAEGGGSNEKLFF | TGCAGCGCTGAGGGAGGGGGGTCGAATGAAAAACTGTTTTTT | - | - | TRBJ1-4 | TRBV29-1
CASSYSGQSNEKLFF | TGTGCCAGCAGTTACTCGGGACAGTCCAATGAAAAACTGTTTTTT | TRBD1 | - | TRBJ1-4 | TRBV6-6
CASRGRGMETQYF | TGTGCCAGCAGGGGAAGGGGGATGGAGACCCAGTACTTC | - | - | TRBJ2-5 | TRBV28